Following are 23 T cell receptor beta chains from one sample sequenced in a study of blood T cell repertoires in COVID-19. Generated by immunoSEQ multiplex PCR, the TCRdb table keeps only in-frame clones and is missing some. The data contain some 100,000 clones, 88% of them singletons. The sequencing sample was made of peripheral blood. These receptors were collected from an elderly woman with active COVID-19.

The chain has TRBV18 and TRBJ2-7, with 7 positions matching TRBD1. Germline V gene data show CDR1 as KGHSH and CDR2 as LQKENI. Losses at the gene ends were 6 bases for V and 6 bases for J; bases not matched to a gene: 8. The CDR3 is 13 residues long. The CDR3 DNA follows: TGTGCCAGCTCCCGCGACAGGGAACGCGAGCAGTACTTC. Amino acids: CASSRDREREQYF.

The gene calls are TRBV13 and TRBJ2-5, with D hard to call. Trimming removed 5 bases at V and 1 base at J, with 2 bases between. The CDR3 totals 11 residues. Looked up from germline, CDR1 is PRHDT and CDR2 is FYEKMQ (reference sequence). CDR3 sequence (DNA): TGTGCCAGCAGCCGCCAAGAGACCCAGTACTTC. This translates into CASSRQETQYF. The full variable domain, completed using reference TRBV13 and TRBJ2-5, is AAGVIQSPRHLIKEKRETATLKCYPIPRHDTVYWYQQGPGQDPQFLISFYEKMQSDKGSIPDRFSAQQFSDYHSELNMSSLELGDSALYFCASSRQETQYFGPGTRLLVL.

The chain recombines TRBV28 with TRBJ1-6; maybe TRBD1 (6 bases). V was shortened by 2 bases and J by 4 bases, with 12 bases between the two germline ends. This CDR3 contains 16 residues. Per the germline V gene, CDR1 is MDHEN and CDR2 is SYDVKM. CDR3 nucleotide sequence: TGTGCCAGCAGTTTAACCCGGACAGCTTATAATTCACCCCTCCACTTT. Amino acids: CASSLTRTAYNSPLHF.

The chain joins TRBV18 to TRBJ2-2; TRBD2 is a possible D gene (6 bases). This CDR3 comprises 17 residues. V was cut by 2 bases and J by 6 bases, with 19 bases left in between. The germline V gene has CDR1 KGHSH and CDR2 LQKENI. CDR3 residues: CASSPVSLSLAAGELFF. The CDR3 nucleotides are TGTGCCAGCTCACCAGTTTCCCTATCACTAGCTGCCGGGGAGCTGTTTTTT.

The chain uses TRBV2 and TRBJ2-7; 11 positions match TRBD1. V was pared by 7 bases and J by 2 bases, with 4 bases of the junction left unmatched. Germline CDR1 SNHLY, CDR2 FYNNEI. The CDR3 is 14 amino acids. CDR3 coding DNA: TGTGCCAGCAACGGACAGGGGGCCACCTACGAGCAGTACTTC. Protein: CASNGQGATYEQYF.

The chain uses TRBV6-2 or TRBV6-3 and TRBJ2-7; D might be TRBD2 (5 bases). The germline V and J ends were trimmed by 4 bases and 2 bases, with 9 bases remaining between them. Looked up from germline, CDR1 is MNHEY and CDR2 is SVGEGT. The CDR3 is 13 residues long. In DNA, the CDR3 is TGTGCCAGCAGTTCAGCGGACGCCTACGAGCAGTACTTC. This gives the protein CASSSADAYEQYF.

Only one count was recorded for this clone. This chain connects TRBV23-1 to TRBJ2-7; 7 bases line up with TRBD1. TRBV23-1 is labeled an ORF, and its function is uncertain. V lost 7 bases to trimming and J lost 7 bases; unmatched junction nucleotides: 10. The CDR3 runs 13 residues. CDR3 region: CASTRTGREEQYF. CDR3 in DNA: TGCGCCAGCACGAGGACAGGTCGTGAGGAGCAGTACTTC.

This chain links TRBV6-5 with TRBJ1-3, with D tentatively TRBD1 (5 bases). This CDR3 has 15 residues. Germline V gene data show CDR1 as MNHEY and CDR2 as SVGAGI. Trimming left V 2 bases short and J 2 bases short, with 10 bases between. Here the CDR3 DNA reads TGTGCCAGCAGTTACCAAGCAGGGCCTGGAAACACCATATATTTT. This sequence encodes CASSYQAGPGNTIYF.

The chain links TRBV3-1 (or the pseudogene TRBV3-2) to TRBJ2-7; 7 bases fit TRBD1. Per germline, CDR1 LGHDT and CDR2 YNNKEL (reference sequence). V lost 6 bases, J lost 6 bases, and 5 bases stayed unmatched. The CDR3 length is 12 residues. CDR3 DNA: TGTGCCAGCAGTCTACAGGGGCGCGAGCAGTACTTC. Translation: CASSLQGREQYF.

This chain joins TRBV4-2 and TRBJ2-7; D is ambiguous. CDR1 and CDR2 (germline): LGHNA, YNFKEQ. V dropped 0 bases and J dropped 5 bases, with 8 bases sitting between them. CDR3 length equals 13 residues. The DNA for the CDR3 is TGTGCCAGCAGCCAAGATAGAGGAGACGAGCAGTACTTC. Protein sequence: CASSQDRGDEQYF.

This clone was observed a handful of times. The chain has TRBV4-2 and TRBJ2-2, with 9 nucleotides matching TRBD2. CDR3 size: 16 residues. V lost 5 bases and J lost 5; bases outside the gene matches: 9. From germline, CDR1 is LGHNA and CDR2 YNFKEQ. This CDR3 is CASSAAASGTTGELFF. Here the CDR3 DNA reads TGTGCCAGCAGCGCTGCGGCTAGCGGGACAACCGGGGAGCTGTTTTTT.

The chain combines TRBV5-5 with TRBJ2-5; D is ambiguous. CDR1 is SGHKS and CDR2 is YYEKEE in the germline V gene (reference sequence). V lost 5 bases, J lost 1 base, and 12 bases lay in between. The CDR3 consists of 14 residues. The CDR3 nucleotides read TGTGCCAGCAGTACACTACCAACCCAAGAGACCCAGTACTTC. Protein product: CASSTLPTQETQYF.

The gene calls are TRBV6-6 and TRBJ1-5; D is uncertain. CDR1 MNHNY and CDR2 SVGAGI come from the germline V gene (reference sequence). The CDR3 spans 15 residues. V lost 8 bases and J lost 0, with 14 bases in between. CDR3 sequence reads: CASQMTLYSNQPQHF. The CDR3 DNA reads as TGTGCCAGCCAAATGACACTTTATAGCAATCAGCCCCAGCATTTT.

V is TRBV5-5 and J is TRBJ2-3, with no clear D. V lost 3 bases and J lost 3, with 5 bases in between. This CDR3 spans 12 amino acids. The germline V gene has CDR1 SGHKS and CDR2 YYEKEE (reference sequence). CDR3 sequence (DNA): TGTGCCAGCAGCTCTAGAACAGATACGCAGTATTTT. Translating it yields CASSSRTDTQYF. Using reference TRBV5-5 and TRBJ2-3 for the parts outside the CDR3, the full variable domain is DAGVTQSPTHLIKTRGQQVTLRCSPISGHKSVSWYQQVLGQGPQFIFQYYEKEERGRGNFPDRFSARQFPNYSSELNVNALLLGDSALYLCASSSRTDTQYFGPGTRLTVL.

This clone was counted once. The chain carries TRBV19 and TRBJ1-5; D uncertain. V was shortened by 1 base and J by 3 bases, with 7 bases between the two germline ends. The CDR3 length is 14 residues. Germline values: CDR1 LNHDA, CDR2 SQIVND (reference sequence). The CDR3 sequence: CASSIGGFNQPQHF. CDR3 DNA sequence: TGTGCCAGTAGTATAGGAGGCTTCAATCAGCCCCAGCATTTT.

This chain connects TRBV11-3 to TRBJ2-1, with 7 bases matching TRBD2. The germline V gene has CDR1 SGHNT and CDR2 YENEEA. This CDR3 has 13 residues. J gave up 10 bases and V 1 base, and 4 bases lay outside the gene matches. CDR3 loop: CASSLAGREEQFF. As DNA, the CDR3 is TGTGCCAGCAGCTTAGCGGGGCGGGAGGAGCAGTTCTTC. Full variable domain (outside the CDR3, taken from reference TRBV11-3 and TRBJ2-1): EAGVVQSPRYKIIEKKQPVAFWCNPISGHNTLYWYLQNLGQGPELLIRYENEEAVDDSQLPKDRFSAERLKGVDSTLKIQPAELGDSAVYLCASSLAGREEQFFGPGTRLTVL.

The sample holds one count of this clone. Here the CDR3 DNA reads TGTGCCACCAGTGTCACTTCCGGGACTAGCGGGAGTGTCGAGCAGTTCTTC. Translated: CATSVTSGTSGSVEQFF. The chain uses TRBV24-1 and TRBJ2-1; 14 positions match TRBD2. The CDR3 runs to 17 residues. CDR1 is KGHDR, CDR2 SFDVKD, per germline. V shed 5 bases and J 10 bases; nucleotides not matched to a gene: 12.

The gene calls are TRBV9 and TRBJ2-1; 10 bases fit TRBD2. The CDR3 has 15 residues. The germline CDR1 and CDR2 sequences are SGDLS and YYNGEE. The V segment lost 3 bases and the J segment 8 bases; nucleotides outside the gene matches: 8. CDR3 in amino acids: CASSGAGGPADEQFF. The CDR3 DNA reads as TGTGCCAGCAGCGGAGCGGGAGGGCCGGCCGATGAGCAGTTCTTC.

The J gene is TRBJ2-1, the V gene TRBV4-2; D unclear. CDR1 and CDR2 from the germline V gene are LGHNA and YNFKEQ. V was shortened by 0 bases and J by 5 bases, with 8 bases between the two germline ends. This CDR3 comprises 14 residues. The CDR3: CASSQDVGDNEQFF. CDR3 DNA sequence: TGTGCCAGCAGCCAAGATGTGGGCGACAATGAGCAGTTCTTC.

The chain uses TRBV9 and TRBJ2-2; no firm D call. The germline CDR1 and CDR2 sequences are SGDLS and YYNGEE. V lost 0 bases, J lost 4 bases, and 7 bases lay in between. The CDR3 covers 14 residues. CDR3 in amino acids: CASSVDVSTGELFF. For the CDR3, the DNA is TGTGCCAGCAGCGTAGACGTTAGCACCGGGGAGCTGTTTTTT. The whole variable domain, filled in from reference TRBV9 and TRBJ2-2, reads DSGVTQTPKHLITATGQRVTLRCSPRSGDLSVYWYQQSLDQGLQFLIQYYNGEERAKGNILERFSAQQFPDLHSELNLSSLELGDSALYFCASSVDVSTGELFFGEGSRLTVL.

The chain has TRBV9 and TRBJ2-3; 8 nucleotides line up with TRBD2. In germline, CDR1 is SGDLS, CDR2 YYNGEE. With V trimmed by 0 bases and J by 0 bases, 3 bases remained unmatched. CDR3 length: 16 residues. CDR3 region: CASSVVSGVSTDTQYF. For the CDR3, the DNA is TGTGCCAGCAGCGTAGTTAGCGGGGTAAGCACAGATACGCAGTATTTT.

The J gene is TRBJ2-1, the V gene TRBV28; TRBD2 aligns across 8 bases. The CDR3 contains 16 residues. V shed 5 bases, J shed 3 bases, and the junction held 9 bases outside the gene matches. Germline-derived CDR1 and CDR2 are MDHEN and SYDVKM. The CDR3 sequence is CASSPLPSGSYNEQFF. DNA for the CDR3: TGTGCCAGCAGTCCGCTTCCGAGCGGGAGCTACAATGAGCAGTTCTTC.

The chain has TRBV4-2 and TRBJ2-1; TRBD2 agrees at 13 bases. This CDR3 has 15 amino acids. Germline CDR1 reads LGHNA; CDR2 reads YNFKEQ. The ends lost 6 bases at V and 8 bases at J; junction bases unmatched: 7. The CDR3 here is CASRRTSGSRDEQFF. The CDR3 DNA sequence: TGTGCCAGCAGGCGGACTAGCGGGAGTCGGGATGAGCAGTTCTTC.